This T cell receptor beta chain emerged from a study of CD8+CD57+ T cells in acquired aplastic anemia. In the study overall: Each DNA sample taken from sorted CD4+ and CD8+ cells came to approximately 3 ug on average. Where healthy donors were concerned, CD4+ cells averaged approximately 10 million reads.

CDR3 length: 15 amino acids. Per germline, CDR1 SNHLY and CDR2 FYNNEI. After removal of 4 bases from V and 2 bases from J, the junction contained 5 bases not matched to a gene. Template material for TCR beta VDJ and CDR3 profiling consisted of genomic DNA. TCRdb reanalysed the reads using MiXCR and keeps one entry per CDR3 protein. The sample comprises around 230,000 distinct CDR3 sequences, under 65% of which are singletons, and 25% to 30% rests with the top ten. The source material was sorted CD4+, CD8+, or CD8+CD57+ T cells (not recorded which) from PBMCs. The receptor's source is a human donor in good health. The chain is built from TRBV2 and TRBJ2-7; 10 bases are a match to TRBD2. CDR3 residues: CASSVLAGPAYEQYF. The CDR3 DNA follows: TGTGCCAGCAGTGTACTAGCGGGACCCGCCTACGAGCAGTACTTC. The variable domain in full, with the rest retrieved from reference TRBV2 and TRBJ2-7, is EPEVTQTPSHQVTQMGQEVILRCVPISNHLYFYWYRQILGQKVEFLVSFYNNEISEKSEIFDDQFSVERPDGSNFTLKIRSTKLEDSAMYFCASSVLAGPAYEQYFGPGTRLTVT.